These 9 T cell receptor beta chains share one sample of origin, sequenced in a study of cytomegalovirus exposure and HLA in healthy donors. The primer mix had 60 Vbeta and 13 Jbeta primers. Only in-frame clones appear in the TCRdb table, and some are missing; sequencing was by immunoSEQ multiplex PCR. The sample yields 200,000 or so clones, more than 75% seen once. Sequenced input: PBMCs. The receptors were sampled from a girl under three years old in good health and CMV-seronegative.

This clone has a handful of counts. In DNA, the CDR3 is TGCGCCAGCAGCCAAGACCGGGGCTCTGGGGCCAACGTCCTGACTTTC. It yields the protein CASSQDRGSGANVLTF. The gene calls are TRBV4-3 and TRBJ2-6; a weak D match, TRBD2 (5 bases). V lost 0 bases, J lost 0 bases, and 6 bases lay in between. This CDR3 is built from 16 residues. Looked up from germline, CDR1 is LGHNA and CDR2 is YSLEER.

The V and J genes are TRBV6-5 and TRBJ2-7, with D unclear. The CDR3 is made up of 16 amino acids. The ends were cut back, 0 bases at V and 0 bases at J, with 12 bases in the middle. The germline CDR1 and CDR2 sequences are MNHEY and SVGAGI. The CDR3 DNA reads TGTGCCAGCAGTTACTCAAGTACCCTAGGCTCCTACGAGCAGTACTTC. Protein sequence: CASSYSSTLGSYEQYF.

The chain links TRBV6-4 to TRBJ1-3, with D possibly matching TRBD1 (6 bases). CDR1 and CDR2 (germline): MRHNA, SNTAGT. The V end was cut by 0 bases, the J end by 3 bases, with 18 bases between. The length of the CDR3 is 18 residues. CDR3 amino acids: CASSDSMAWTVDGNTIYF. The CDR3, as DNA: TGTGCCAGCAGTGACTCGATGGCCTGGACAGTCGATGGAAACACCATATATTTT.

The CDR3 protein is CASSPPGLAGADTQYF. CDR3 nucleotides: TGTGCCAGCTCACCACCGGGACTAGCGGGGGCAGATACGCAGTATTTT. V is TRBV18 and J is TRBJ2-3; TRBD2 matches at 14 bases. Germline V lookup: CDR1 KGHSH, CDR2 LQKENI. V was clipped by 0 bases and J by 4 bases; unmatched bases: 0. The CDR3 extends over 16 amino acids.

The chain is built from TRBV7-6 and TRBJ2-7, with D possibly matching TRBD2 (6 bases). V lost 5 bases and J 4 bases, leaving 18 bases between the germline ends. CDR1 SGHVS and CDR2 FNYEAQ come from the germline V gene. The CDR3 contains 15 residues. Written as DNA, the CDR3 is TGTGCCAGCAGCCAAGGACCTTCTGGAGGGTACGAGCAGTACTTC. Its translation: CASSQGPSGGYEQYF.

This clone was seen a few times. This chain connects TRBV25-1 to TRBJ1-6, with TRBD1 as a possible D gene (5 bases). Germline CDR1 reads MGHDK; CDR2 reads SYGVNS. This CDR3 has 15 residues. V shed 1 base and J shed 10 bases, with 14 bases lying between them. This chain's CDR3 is CASSEWQGRGSPLHF. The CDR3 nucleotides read TGTGCCAGCAGTGAATGGCAGGGCAGAGGATCACCCCTCCACTTT.

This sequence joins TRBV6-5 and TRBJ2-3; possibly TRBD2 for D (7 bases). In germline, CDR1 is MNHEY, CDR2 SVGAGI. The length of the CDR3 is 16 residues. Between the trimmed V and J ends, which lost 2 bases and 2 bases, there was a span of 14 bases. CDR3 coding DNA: TGTGCCAGCAGTTACGGGGGGGGCTTCAACACAGATACGCAGTATTTT. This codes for CASSYGGGFNTDTQYF.

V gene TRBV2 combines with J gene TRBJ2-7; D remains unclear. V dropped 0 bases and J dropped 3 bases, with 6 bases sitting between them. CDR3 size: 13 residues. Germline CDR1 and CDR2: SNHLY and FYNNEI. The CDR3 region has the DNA TGTGCCAGCAGTGAAGCCGCCAGCTACGAGCAGTACTTC. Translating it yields CASSEAASYEQYF.

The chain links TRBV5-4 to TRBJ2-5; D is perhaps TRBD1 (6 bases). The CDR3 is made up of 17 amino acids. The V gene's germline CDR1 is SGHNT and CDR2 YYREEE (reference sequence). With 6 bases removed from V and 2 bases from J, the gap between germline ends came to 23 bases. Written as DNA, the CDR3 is TGTGCCAGCACCCGCGTTGGGGGCGCGCCCGGTCAAGAGACCCAGTACTTC. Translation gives CASTRVGGAPGQETQYF.